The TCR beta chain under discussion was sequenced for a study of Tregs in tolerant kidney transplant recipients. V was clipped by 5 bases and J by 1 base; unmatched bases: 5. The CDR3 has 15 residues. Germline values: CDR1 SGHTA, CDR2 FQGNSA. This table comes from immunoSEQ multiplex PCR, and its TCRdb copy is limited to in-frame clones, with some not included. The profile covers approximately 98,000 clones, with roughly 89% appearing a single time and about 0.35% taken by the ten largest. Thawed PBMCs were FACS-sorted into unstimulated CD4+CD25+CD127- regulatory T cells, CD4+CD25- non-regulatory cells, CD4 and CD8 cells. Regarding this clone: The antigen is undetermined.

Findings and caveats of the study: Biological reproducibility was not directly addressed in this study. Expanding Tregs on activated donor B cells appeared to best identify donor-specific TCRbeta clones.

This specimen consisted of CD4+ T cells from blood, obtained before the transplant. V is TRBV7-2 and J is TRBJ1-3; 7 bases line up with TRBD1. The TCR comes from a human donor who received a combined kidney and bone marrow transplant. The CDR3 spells CASSLWGQSGNTIYF. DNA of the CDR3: TGTGCCAGCAGCCTATGGGGACAGTCTGGAAACACCATATATTTT.